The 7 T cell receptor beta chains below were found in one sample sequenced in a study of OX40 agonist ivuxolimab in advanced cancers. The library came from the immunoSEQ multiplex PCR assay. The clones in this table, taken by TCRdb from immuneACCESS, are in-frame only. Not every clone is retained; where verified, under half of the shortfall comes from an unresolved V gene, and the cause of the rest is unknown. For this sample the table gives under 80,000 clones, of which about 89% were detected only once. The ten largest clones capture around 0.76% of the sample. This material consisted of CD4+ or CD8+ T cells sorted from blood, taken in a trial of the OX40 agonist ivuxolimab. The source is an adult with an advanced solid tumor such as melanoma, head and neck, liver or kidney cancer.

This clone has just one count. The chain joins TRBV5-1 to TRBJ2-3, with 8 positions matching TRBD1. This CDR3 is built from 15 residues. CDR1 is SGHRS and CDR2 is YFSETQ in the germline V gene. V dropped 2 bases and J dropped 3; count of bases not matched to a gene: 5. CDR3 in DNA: TGCGCCAGCAGCTTCGGACAGGGTCTGACAGATACGCAGTATTTT. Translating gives CASSFGQGLTDTQYF.

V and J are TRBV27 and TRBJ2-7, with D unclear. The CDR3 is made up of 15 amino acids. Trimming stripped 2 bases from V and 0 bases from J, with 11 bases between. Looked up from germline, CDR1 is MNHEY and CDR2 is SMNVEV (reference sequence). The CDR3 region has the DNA TGTGCCAGCAGTTTAGACCAGCCCCCCTCCTACGAGCAGTACTTC. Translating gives CASSLDQPPSYEQYF.

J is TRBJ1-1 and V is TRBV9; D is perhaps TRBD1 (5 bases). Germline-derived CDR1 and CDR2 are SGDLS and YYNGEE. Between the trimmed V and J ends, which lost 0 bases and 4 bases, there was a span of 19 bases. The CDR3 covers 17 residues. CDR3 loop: CASSVVGANIGGTEAFF. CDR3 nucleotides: TGTGCCAGCAGCGTAGTCGGGGCAAACATCGGGGGCACTGAAGCTTTCTTT. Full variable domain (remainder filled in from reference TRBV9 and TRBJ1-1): DSGVTQTPKHLITATGQRVTLRCSPRSGDLSVYWYQQSLDQGLQFLIQYYNGEERAKGNILERFSAQQFPDLHSELNLSSLELGDSALYFCASSVVGANIGGTEAFFGQGTRLTVV.

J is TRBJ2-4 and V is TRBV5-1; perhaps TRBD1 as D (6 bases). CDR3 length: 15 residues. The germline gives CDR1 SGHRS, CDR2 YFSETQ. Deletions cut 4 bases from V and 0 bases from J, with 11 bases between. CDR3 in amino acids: CASSPRGQAKNIQYF. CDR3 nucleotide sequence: TGCGCCAGCAGCCCTCGGGGACAAGCCAAAAACATTCAGTACTTC.

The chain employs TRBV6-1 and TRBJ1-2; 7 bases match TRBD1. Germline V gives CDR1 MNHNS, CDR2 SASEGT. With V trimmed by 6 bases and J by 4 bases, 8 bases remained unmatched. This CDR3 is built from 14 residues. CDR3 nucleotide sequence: TGTGCCAGCAGAGTTACAGGGGTCGTCTATGGCTACACCTTC. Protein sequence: CASRVTGVVYGYTF.

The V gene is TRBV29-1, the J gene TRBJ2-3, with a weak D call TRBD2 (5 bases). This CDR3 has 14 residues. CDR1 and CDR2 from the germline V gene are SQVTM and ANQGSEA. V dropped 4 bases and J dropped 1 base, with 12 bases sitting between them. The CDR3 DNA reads TGCAGCGTTGTAGCGAGGGTCGGCACAGATACGCAGTATTTT. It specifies CSVVARVGTDTQYF.

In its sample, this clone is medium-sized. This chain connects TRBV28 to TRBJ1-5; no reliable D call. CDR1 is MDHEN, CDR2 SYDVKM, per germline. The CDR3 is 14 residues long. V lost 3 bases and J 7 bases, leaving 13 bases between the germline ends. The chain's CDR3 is CASSLVGSEQPQHF. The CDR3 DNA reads TGTGCCAGCAGTTTGGTGGGGTCCGAGCAGCCCCAGCATTTT.